A selection of T cell receptor beta chains follows, all from one sample in a study of cytomegalovirus exposure and HLA in healthy donors. The protocol was immunoSEQ multiplex PCR, while the TCRdb copy is restricted to in-frame clones and leaves out a portion. The table records a few hundred thousand clones, approximately 82% of them present only once. The material sequenced was PBMCs. These TCRs come from a woman in her forties in good health and CMV-seronegative. CDR3s include the opening cysteine and the closing phenylalanine or tryptophan. Each record gives: J gene, V gene, clone size, D gene, CDR3 DNA, CDR3 protein. A D gene is named only where the DNA matches it firmly. Clone size is stated in some rows and not others, as once, few, many or a class when expanded.

TRBJ2-7 TRBV9 . . TGTGCCAGCAGGGACGACAGAACCTACGAGCAGTACTTC CASRDDRTYEQYF
TRBJ2-7 TRBV5-6 . TRBD2 TGTGCCAGCAGCATTTCTAGCGGGGTCTACGAGCAGTACTTC CASSISSGVYEQYF
TRBJ1-1 TRBV7-2 . . TGTGCCAGCAGCTTACAGAGCCGAACAGGTGAAGCTTTCTTT CASSLQSRTGEAFF
TRBJ2-7 TRBV28 once . TGTGCCAGCCTCTCCGGCCAGGGCGCCTACGAGCAGTACTTC CASLSGQGAYEQYF
TRBJ2-7 TRBV9 . . TGTGCCAGCAGCGTAGCTCAGGGCTACGAGCAGTACTTC CASSVAQGYEQYF
TRBJ1-1 TRBV5-1 . TRBD1 TGCGCCAGCAGCTTCGCCACAGGGGCCACTGAAGCTTTCTTT CASSFATGATEAFF
TRBJ2-3 TRBV9 . TRBD2 TGTGCCAGCAGCGTACTCGGGGGGGACACAGATACGCAGTATTTT CASSVLGGDTDTQYF
TRBJ1-2 TRBV6-6 once . TGTGCCAGCAGTTACGACAGGCCCGTCTATGGCTACACCTTC CASSYDRPVYGYTF
TRBJ2-5 TRBV9 . . TGTGCCAGCAGCGTAGGAGGATCGACGGAGACCCAGTACTTC CASSVGGSTETQYF
TRBJ1-5 TRBV6-1 . TRBD1 TGTGCCAGCAGTGAAACGACAGGGAGGCAGCCCCAGCATTTT CASSETTGRQPQHF
TRBJ2-1 TRBV5-1 . TRBD2 TGCGCCAGCAGCTTGCTAGCGGGGGGGCCTAATGAGCAGTTCTTC CASSLLAGGPNEQFF
TRBJ1-1 TRBV25-1 . . TGTGCCAGCTGTCCCGCAGGGGAATTTTTTGAAGCTTTCTTT CASCPAGEFFEAFF
TRBJ1-1 TRBV7-9 . . TGTTCCAGCAGCTTAGTTTTGAACAGGGCCGAAGCTTTCTTT CSSSLVLNRAEAFF
TRBJ2-7 TRBV9 . TRBD2 TGTGCCAGCAGCGTAGGACTAGCGTCCTACGAGCAGTACTTC CASSVGLASYEQYF
TRBJ1-2 TRBV28 few TRBD1 TGTGCCAGCAGTCCTCAGGGGGCGCATGGCTACACCTTC CASSPQGAHGYTF
TRBJ2-1 TRBV5-6 . . TGTGCCAGCAGCTTCGGACCGCTTCAGGGCAATGAGCAGTTCTTC CASSFGPLQGNEQFF
TRBJ1-1 TRBV30 . . TGTGCCTCAACGGAGGTTCTGGACACTGAAGCTTTCTTT CASTEVLDTEAFF
TRBJ2-7 TRBV6-5 . TRBD1 TGTGCCAGCAGTAAGCGACAGGGGGCGTATTACGAGCAGTACTTC CASSKRQGAYYEQYF
TRBJ2-2 TRBV5-1 few . TGCGCCAGCAGCTCCAACAGGGGGAGGGACACCGGGGAGCTGTTTTTT CASSSNRGRDTGELFF
TRBJ1-2 TRBV5-4 . . TGTGCCAGCAGCACGGACAGCTATGGCTACACCTTC CASSTDSYGYTF
TRBJ1-1 TRBV7-9 few TRBD1 TGTGCCAGCAGCTTAAGGTTGGGACAGAGGATGAACACTGAAGCTTTCTTT CASSLRLGQRMNTEAFF
TRBJ1-6 TRBV27 . TRBD1 TGTGCCAGCAGTCCCCCTGGGGACAGGGCGGGGTCACCCCTCCACTTT CASSPPGDRAGSPLHF
TRBJ1-1 TRBV6-5 . TRBD1 TGTGCCAGCAGACTGACAGGGAAGAACACTGAAGCTTTCTTT CASRLTGKNTEAFF